The T cell receptor (beta chain) under discussion was sequenced for a study of T cells after yellow fever vaccination. Study-level points and caveats: Reappearing after the booster were most of the clones from primary vaccination (around 96% CD4, about 87% CD8).

Using its own MiXCR run on the 5' RACE reads, TCRdb lists one record per CDR3 protein. The data contain 300,000 or so distinct CDR3 sequences, roughly 8.7% of them singletons. This clonotype appeared a few times. Its matching antigen is unknown. Trimming took off 3 bases at V and 0 bases at J, with 11 bases between the two ends. Germline CDR1 reads MNHEY; CDR2 reads SMNVEV (reference sequence). This CDR3 is 15 amino acids long. Sequenced here: CD4+ T cells sorted from PBMCs, sampled 5 days after the yellow fever booster vaccination. V gene TRBV27 combines with J gene TRBJ1-1; tentatively, D is TRBD1 (5 bases). The receptor's source is a man between 18 and 35 years old who received the YFV17D yellow fever vaccine. The CDR3: CASSFGGVMNTEAFF. The CDR3, as DNA: TGTGCCAGCAGTTTCGGGGGTGTTATGAACACTGAAGCTTTCTTT.